The entry that follows covers one T cell receptor (beta chain) sequence. Its antigen is currently unknown. This sample stems from a study of T cell responses to AZD1222 COVID-19 vaccine. Study outcomes and limitations: At baseline, just a handful of AZD1222 recipients tested seropositive. Spike-specific TCR depth and breadth grew after two AZD1222 doses.

The CDR3 has 13 residues. V was pared by 1 base and J by 8 bases, with 12 bases between. CDR1 is SGHAT, CDR2 FQNNGV, per germline. Method: immunoSEQ multiplex PCR; TCRdb's copy keeps in-frame clones and lacks some. The data contain 100,000 to 130,000 clones, roughly 86% of them singletons. Here the sequenced sample was peripheral blood, taken on day 0 of AZD1222 vaccination. The chain has TRBV11-2 and TRBJ2-7; D is unresolved. The origin of this receptor is an adult in good health. The CDR3 sequence is CASSLGTDRKQYF. CDR3 coding DNA: TGTGCCAGCAGCTTAGGGACGGACCGCAAGCAGTACTTC.